This T cell receptor (beta chain) emerged from a study of blood T cell repertoires in COVID-19. Across the study: The United States, Italy and Spain provided the acute and convalescent COVID-19 samples. T cells, B-cell-depleted T cells, or PBMCs provided the cDNA or gDNA that served as material.

Authors' data handling: Reference gene primer amplification yielded estimated nucleated cell counts. Produced via immunoSEQ multiplex PCR; TCRdb's table is partial and in-frame only. V and J calls and clone size follow that table, whereas D and trimming were derived from the DNA. Here the sample spans roughly 250,000 clones, 70% to 90% being singletons. The CDR3 covers 14 residues. The V end lost 4 bases, the J end lost 5 bases, and 14 bases lay between the germline ends. Germline lookup yields CDR1 ENHRY and CDR2 SYGVKD. This clone was recorded only once. This TCR came from a woman aged 40 to 50 who had recovered from COVID-19. The V call is TRBV10-3, the J call TRBJ1-1; the D gene is possibly TRBD1 (5 bases). Sequenced sample: peripheral blood. The CDR3 sequence is CAISALLGPTEAFF. CDR3 DNA sequence: TGTGCCATCAGTGCTCTCTTGGGGCCGACTGAAGCTTTCTTT.